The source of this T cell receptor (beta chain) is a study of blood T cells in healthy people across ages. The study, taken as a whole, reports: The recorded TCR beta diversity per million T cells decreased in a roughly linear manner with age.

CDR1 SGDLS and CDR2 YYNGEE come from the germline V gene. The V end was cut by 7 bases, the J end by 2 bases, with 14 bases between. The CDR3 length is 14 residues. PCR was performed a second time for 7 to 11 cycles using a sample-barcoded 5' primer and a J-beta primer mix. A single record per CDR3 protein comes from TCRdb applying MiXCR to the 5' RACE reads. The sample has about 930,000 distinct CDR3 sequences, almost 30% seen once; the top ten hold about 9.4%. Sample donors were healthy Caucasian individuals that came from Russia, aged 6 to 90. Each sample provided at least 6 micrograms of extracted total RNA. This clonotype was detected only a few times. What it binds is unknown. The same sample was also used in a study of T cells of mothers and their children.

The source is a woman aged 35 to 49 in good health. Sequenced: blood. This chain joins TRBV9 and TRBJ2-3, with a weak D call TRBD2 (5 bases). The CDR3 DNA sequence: TGTGCCAGCGGACCCGGAGGCAACACAGATACGCAGTATTTT. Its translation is CASGPGGNTDTQYF.